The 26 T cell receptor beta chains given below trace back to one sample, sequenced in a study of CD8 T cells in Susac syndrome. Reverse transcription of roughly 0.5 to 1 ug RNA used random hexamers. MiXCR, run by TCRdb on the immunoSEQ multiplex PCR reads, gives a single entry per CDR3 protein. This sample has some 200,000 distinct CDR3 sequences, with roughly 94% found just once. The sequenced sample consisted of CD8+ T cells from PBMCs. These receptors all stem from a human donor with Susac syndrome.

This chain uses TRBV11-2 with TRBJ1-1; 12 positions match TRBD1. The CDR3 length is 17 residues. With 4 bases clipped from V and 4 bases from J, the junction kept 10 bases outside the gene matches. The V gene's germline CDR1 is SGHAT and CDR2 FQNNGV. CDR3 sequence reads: CASSSPGQGARGTEAFF. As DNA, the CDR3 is TGTGCCAGCAGCTCCCCGGGACAGGGGGCGCGTGGCACTGAAGCTTTCTTT.

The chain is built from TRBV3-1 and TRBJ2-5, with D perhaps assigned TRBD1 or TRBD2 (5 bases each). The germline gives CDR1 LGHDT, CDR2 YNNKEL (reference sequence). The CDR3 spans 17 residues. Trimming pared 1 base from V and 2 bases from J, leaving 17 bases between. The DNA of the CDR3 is TGTGCCAGCAGCCAAGCCTGGTGGGGGAACGATCAAGAGACCCAGTACTTC. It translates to CASSQAWWGNDQETQYF.

As DNA, the CDR3 is TGTGCCACCAGTGATTACGTGGCGGGTCGAAATATTCGGTATTTT. Residues: CATSDYVAGRNIRYF. The chain joins TRBV24-1 to TRBJ2-3; D perhaps matches TRBD2 (5 bases). There are 15 residues in the CDR3. Germline CDR1 KGHDR, CDR2 SFDVKD. The V gene lost 2 bases and the J gene lost 14 bases, with 22 bases spanning the gap.

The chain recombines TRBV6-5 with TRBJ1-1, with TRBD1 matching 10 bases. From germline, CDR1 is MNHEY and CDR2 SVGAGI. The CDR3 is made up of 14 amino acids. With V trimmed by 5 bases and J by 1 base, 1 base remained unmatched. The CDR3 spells CASSDRGPNTEAFF. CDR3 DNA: TGTGCCAGCAGTGACAGGGGGCCGAACACTGAAGCTTTCTTT.

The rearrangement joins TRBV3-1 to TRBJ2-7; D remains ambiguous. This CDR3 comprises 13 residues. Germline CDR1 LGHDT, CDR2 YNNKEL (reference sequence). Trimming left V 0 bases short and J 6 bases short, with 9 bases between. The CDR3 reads CASSQDMLTEQYF. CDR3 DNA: TGTGCCAGCAGCCAAGATATGCTGACCGAGCAGTACTTC.

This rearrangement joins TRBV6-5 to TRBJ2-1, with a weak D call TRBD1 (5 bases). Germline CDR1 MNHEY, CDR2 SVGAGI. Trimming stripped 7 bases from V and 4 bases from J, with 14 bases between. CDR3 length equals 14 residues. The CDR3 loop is CASNLQQGYNEQFF. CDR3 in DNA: TGTGCCAGCAATCTTCAGCAGGGTTACAATGAGCAGTTCTTC.

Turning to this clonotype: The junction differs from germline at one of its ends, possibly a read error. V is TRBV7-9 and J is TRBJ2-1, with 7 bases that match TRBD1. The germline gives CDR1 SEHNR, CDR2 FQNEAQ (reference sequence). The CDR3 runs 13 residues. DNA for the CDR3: TGTGCCAGCAGTTCCGGGACAGACAATGAGCAGCTCTTC. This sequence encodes CASSSGTDNEQLF.

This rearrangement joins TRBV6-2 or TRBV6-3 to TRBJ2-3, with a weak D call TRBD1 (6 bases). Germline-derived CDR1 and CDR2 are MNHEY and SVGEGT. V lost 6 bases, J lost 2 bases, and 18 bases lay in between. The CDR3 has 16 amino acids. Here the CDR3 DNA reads TGTGCCAGCAGCCTGGGGGCCGAGTTCTCCACAGATACGCAGTATTTT. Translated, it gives CASSLGAEFSTDTQYF.

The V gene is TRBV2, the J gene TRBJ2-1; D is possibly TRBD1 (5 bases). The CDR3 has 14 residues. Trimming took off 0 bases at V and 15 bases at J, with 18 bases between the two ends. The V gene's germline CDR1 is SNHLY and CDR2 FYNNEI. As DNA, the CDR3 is TGTGCCAGCAGTGAAGCGCTTGGGGCGAAATCGATGTTCTTC. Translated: CASSEALGAKSMFF.

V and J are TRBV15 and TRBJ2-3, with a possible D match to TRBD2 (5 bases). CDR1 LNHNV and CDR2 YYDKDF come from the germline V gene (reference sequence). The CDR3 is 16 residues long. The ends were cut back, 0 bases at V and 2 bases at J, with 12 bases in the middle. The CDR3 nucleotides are TGTGCCACCAGCAGAGATCCGGGCGGGTTCACAGATACGCAGTATTTT. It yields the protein CATSRDPGGFTDTQYF.

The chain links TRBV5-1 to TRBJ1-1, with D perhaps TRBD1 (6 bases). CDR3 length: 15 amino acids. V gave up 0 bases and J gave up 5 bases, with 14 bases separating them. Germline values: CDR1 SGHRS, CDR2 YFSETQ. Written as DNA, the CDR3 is TGCGCCAGCAGCTTGGTGTCCCAGGGGCGTACTGAAGCTTTCTTT. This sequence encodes CASSLVSQGRTEAFF.

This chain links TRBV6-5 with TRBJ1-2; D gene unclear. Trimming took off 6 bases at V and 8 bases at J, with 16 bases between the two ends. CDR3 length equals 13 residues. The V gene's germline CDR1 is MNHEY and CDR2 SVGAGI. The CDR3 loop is CASRLQAPGGYTF. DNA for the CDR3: TGTGCCAGCAGACTTCAAGCGCCCGGGGGCTACACCTTC.

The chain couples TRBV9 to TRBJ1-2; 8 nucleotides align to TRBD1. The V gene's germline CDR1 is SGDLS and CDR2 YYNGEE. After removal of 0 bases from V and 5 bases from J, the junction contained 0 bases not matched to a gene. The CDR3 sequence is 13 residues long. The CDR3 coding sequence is TGTGCCAGCAGCGTAGGGACAGGGTATGGCTACACCTTC. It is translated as CASSVGTGYGYTF. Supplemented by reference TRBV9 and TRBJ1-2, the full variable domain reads DSGVTQTPKHLITATGQRVTLRCSPRSGDLSVYWYQQSLDQGLQFLIQYYNGEERAKGNILERFSAQQFPDLHSELNLSSLELGDSALYFCASSVGTGYGYTFGSGTRLTVV.

The CDR3, as DNA: TGTGCCAGCAGTGAGGATGTAGCGGGGGATAGCACAGATACGCAGTATTTT. Protein product: CASSEDVAGDSTDTQYF. The V and J genes are TRBV2 and TRBJ2-3; 9 nucleotides match TRBD2. The CDR3 is 17 amino acids. In germline, CDR1 is SNHLY, CDR2 FYNNEI. With V trimmed by 3 bases and J by 0 bases, 7 bases remained unmatched.

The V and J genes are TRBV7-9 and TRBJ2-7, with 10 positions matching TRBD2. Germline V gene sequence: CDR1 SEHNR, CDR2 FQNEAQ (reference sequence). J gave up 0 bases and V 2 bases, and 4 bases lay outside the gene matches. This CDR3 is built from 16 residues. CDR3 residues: CASSLLAGVTSYEQYF. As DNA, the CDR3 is TGTGCCAGCAGCTTACTAGCGGGGGTTACCTCCTACGAGCAGTACTTC. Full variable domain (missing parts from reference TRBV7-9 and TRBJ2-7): DTGVSQNPRHKITKRGQNVTFRCDPISEHNRLYWYRQTLGQGPEFLTYFQNEAQLEKSRLLSDRFSAERPKGSFSTLEIQRTEQGDSAMYLCASSLLAGVTSYEQYFGPGTRLTVT.

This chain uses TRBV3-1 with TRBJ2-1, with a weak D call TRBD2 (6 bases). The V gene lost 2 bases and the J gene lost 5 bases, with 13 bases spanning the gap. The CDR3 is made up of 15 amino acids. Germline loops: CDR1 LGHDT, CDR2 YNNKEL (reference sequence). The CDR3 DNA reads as TGTGCCAGCAGCCAACAGGGACTTGAGGACAATGAGCAGTTCTTC. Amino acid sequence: CASSQQGLEDNEQFF.

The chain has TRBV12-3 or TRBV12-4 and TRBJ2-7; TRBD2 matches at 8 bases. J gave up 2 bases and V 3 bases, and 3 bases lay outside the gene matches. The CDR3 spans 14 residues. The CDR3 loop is CASSFERGTYEQYF. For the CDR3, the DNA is TGTGCCAGCAGTTTCGAGCGGGGGACCTACGAGCAGTACTTC.

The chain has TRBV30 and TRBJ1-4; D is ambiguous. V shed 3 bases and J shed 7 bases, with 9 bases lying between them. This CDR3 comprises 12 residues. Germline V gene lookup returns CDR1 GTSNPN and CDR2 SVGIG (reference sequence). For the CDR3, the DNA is TGTGCCTGGAGCGGGTCGGGTGAAAAACTGTTTTTT. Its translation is CAWSGSGEKLFF. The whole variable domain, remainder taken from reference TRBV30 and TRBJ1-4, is SQTIHQWPATLVQPVGSPLSLECTVEGTSNPNLYWYRQAAGRGLQLLFYSVGIGQISSEVPQNLSASRPQDRQFILSSKKLLLSDSGFYLCAWSGSGEKLFFGSGTQLSVL.

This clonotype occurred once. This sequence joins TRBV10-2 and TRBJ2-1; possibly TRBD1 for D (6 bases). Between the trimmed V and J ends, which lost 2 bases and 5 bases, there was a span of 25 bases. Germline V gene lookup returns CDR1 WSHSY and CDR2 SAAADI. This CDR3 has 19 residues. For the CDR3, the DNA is TGCGCCAGCAGTGAGCGCCCTCTTTGGGGAGAGGGGGTCAACAATGAGCAGTTCTTC. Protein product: CASSERPLWGEGVNNEQFF.

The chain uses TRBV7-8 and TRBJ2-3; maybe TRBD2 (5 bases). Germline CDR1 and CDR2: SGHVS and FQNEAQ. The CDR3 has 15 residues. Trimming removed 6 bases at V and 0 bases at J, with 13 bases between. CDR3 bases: TGTGCCAGCAGGAACTTAGCGAGTAGCACAGATACGCAGTATTTT. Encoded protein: CASRNLASSTDTQYF.

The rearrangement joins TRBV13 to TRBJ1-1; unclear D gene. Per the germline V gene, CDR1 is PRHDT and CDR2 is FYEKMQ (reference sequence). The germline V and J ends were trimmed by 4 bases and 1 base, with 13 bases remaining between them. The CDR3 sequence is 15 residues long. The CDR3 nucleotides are TGTGCCAGCAGCTCCTGGATTACAACGAACACTGAAGCTTTCTTT. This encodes CASSSWITTNTEAFF.

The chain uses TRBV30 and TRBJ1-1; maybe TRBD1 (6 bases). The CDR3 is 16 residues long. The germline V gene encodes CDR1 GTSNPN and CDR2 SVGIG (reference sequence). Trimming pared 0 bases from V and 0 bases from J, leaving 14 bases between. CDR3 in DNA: TGTGCCTGGAGTGTAGGAGGGGGTTTTATGAACACTGAAGCTTTCTTT. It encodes CAWSVGGGFMNTEAFF.

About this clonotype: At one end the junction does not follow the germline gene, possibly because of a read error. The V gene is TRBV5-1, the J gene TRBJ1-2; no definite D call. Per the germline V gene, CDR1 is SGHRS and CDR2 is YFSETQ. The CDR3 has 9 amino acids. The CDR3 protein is CVSTDGYTF. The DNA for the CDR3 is TGCGTCAGCACGGATGGCTACACCTTC.

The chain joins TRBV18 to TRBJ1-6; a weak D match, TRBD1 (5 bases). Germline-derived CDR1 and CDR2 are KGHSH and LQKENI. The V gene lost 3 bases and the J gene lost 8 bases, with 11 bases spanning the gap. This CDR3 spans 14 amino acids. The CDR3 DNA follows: TGTGCCAGCTCACCCCAGGGTATCGATTCACCCCTCCACTTT. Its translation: CASSPQGIDSPLHF. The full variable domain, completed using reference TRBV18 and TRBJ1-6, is NAGVMQNPRHLVRRRGQEARLRCSPMKGHSHVYWYRQLPEEGLKFMVYLQKENIIDESGMPKERFSAEFPKEGPSILRIQQVVRGDSAAYFCASSPQGIDSPLHFGNGTRLTVT.

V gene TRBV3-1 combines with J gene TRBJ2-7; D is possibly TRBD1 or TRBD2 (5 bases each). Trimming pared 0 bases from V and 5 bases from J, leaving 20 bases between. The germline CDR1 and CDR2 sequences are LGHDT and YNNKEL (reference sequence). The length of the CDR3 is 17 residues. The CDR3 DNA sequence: TGTGCCAGCAGCCAAGATGGAGAGGGTACAAAGGGGAACGAGCAGTACTTC. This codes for CASSQDGEGTKGNEQYF.

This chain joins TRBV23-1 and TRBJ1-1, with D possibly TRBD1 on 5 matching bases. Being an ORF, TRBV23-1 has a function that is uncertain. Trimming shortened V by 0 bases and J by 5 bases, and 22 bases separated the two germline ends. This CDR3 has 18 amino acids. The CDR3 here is CASSQSNRQPCQATEAFF. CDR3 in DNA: TGCGCCAGCAGTCAATCAAATCGACAGCCTTGCCAGGCGACTGAAGCTTTCTTT.